The TCR beta chain described here comes from a study of blood T cell repertoires in COVID-19. Study-level information: COVID-19 samples collected from the United States, Italy and Spain covered acute and convalescent phases. T cells, B-cell-depleted T cells, or PBMCs provided the cDNA or gDNA that served as material.

As processed by the authors: Amplification of reference gene primers was used by the study to estimate nucleated cell counts. The protocol was immunoSEQ multiplex PCR, while the TCRdb copy is restricted to in-frame clones and leaves out a portion. V and J calls and clone size are those listed in that table; D and trimming were worked out from the DNA. Altogether roughly 460,000 clones are present, roughly 90% being singletons, with the ten largest covering 0.8% to 0.85%. Germline CDR1 is SGHNT and CDR2 is YYREEE (reference sequence). This CDR3 spans 15 amino acids. The V and J ends lost 5 bases and 0 bases, in that order; junction bases with no gene match: 8. There are a few counts of this clone.

The receptor was isolated from a man between 18 and 29 years old with COVID-19, enrolled during active disease. The specimen sequenced was peripheral blood. The chain employs TRBV5-4 and TRBJ2-7; 7 nucleotides line up with TRBD2. CDR3 sequence reads: CASSLSGTFSYEQYF. Written as DNA, the CDR3 is TGTGCCAGCAGTTTGAGCGGGACCTTCTCCTACGAGCAGTACTTC.